This T cell receptor (beta chain) was obtained from a study of OX40 agonist ivuxolimab in advanced cancers. Study summary: Head and neck, renal cell, melanoma or hepatocellular carcinoma were the cancers that dose-escalation patients had. The study's findings and limits: Circulating CD4+ and CD8+ T cells showed clonal expansion by week 6 at 0.1 to 3.0 mg/kg. CD8+ T cells showed, on average, more clonal expansion than CD4+ cells.

Method: immunoSEQ multiplex PCR; TCRdb's copy keeps in-frame clones and lacks some. The sample consists of 95,000 to 150,000 clones, 90% to 95% of them appearing once. With regard to this clone: The antigen remains undetermined.

Baseline, cycle 4 day 1, and cycle 7 day 1 were the blood sampling points. Material: CD4+ or CD8+ T cells sorted from blood, obtained in a trial of the OX40 agonist ivuxolimab. This TCR was sampled from an adult with an advanced solid tumor such as melanoma, head and neck, liver or kidney cancer.

For the CDR3, the DNA is TGTGCCAGCAGTTTACTGACTAGCGGGAGTTACGAGCAGTACTTC. It codes for CASSLLTSGSYEQYF. The chain has TRBV28 and TRBJ2-7; TRBD2 matches at 12 bases. J gave up 4 bases and V 2 bases, and 3 bases lay outside the gene matches. Per the germline V gene, CDR1 is MDHEN and CDR2 is SYDVKM. This CDR3 is 15 amino acids long.